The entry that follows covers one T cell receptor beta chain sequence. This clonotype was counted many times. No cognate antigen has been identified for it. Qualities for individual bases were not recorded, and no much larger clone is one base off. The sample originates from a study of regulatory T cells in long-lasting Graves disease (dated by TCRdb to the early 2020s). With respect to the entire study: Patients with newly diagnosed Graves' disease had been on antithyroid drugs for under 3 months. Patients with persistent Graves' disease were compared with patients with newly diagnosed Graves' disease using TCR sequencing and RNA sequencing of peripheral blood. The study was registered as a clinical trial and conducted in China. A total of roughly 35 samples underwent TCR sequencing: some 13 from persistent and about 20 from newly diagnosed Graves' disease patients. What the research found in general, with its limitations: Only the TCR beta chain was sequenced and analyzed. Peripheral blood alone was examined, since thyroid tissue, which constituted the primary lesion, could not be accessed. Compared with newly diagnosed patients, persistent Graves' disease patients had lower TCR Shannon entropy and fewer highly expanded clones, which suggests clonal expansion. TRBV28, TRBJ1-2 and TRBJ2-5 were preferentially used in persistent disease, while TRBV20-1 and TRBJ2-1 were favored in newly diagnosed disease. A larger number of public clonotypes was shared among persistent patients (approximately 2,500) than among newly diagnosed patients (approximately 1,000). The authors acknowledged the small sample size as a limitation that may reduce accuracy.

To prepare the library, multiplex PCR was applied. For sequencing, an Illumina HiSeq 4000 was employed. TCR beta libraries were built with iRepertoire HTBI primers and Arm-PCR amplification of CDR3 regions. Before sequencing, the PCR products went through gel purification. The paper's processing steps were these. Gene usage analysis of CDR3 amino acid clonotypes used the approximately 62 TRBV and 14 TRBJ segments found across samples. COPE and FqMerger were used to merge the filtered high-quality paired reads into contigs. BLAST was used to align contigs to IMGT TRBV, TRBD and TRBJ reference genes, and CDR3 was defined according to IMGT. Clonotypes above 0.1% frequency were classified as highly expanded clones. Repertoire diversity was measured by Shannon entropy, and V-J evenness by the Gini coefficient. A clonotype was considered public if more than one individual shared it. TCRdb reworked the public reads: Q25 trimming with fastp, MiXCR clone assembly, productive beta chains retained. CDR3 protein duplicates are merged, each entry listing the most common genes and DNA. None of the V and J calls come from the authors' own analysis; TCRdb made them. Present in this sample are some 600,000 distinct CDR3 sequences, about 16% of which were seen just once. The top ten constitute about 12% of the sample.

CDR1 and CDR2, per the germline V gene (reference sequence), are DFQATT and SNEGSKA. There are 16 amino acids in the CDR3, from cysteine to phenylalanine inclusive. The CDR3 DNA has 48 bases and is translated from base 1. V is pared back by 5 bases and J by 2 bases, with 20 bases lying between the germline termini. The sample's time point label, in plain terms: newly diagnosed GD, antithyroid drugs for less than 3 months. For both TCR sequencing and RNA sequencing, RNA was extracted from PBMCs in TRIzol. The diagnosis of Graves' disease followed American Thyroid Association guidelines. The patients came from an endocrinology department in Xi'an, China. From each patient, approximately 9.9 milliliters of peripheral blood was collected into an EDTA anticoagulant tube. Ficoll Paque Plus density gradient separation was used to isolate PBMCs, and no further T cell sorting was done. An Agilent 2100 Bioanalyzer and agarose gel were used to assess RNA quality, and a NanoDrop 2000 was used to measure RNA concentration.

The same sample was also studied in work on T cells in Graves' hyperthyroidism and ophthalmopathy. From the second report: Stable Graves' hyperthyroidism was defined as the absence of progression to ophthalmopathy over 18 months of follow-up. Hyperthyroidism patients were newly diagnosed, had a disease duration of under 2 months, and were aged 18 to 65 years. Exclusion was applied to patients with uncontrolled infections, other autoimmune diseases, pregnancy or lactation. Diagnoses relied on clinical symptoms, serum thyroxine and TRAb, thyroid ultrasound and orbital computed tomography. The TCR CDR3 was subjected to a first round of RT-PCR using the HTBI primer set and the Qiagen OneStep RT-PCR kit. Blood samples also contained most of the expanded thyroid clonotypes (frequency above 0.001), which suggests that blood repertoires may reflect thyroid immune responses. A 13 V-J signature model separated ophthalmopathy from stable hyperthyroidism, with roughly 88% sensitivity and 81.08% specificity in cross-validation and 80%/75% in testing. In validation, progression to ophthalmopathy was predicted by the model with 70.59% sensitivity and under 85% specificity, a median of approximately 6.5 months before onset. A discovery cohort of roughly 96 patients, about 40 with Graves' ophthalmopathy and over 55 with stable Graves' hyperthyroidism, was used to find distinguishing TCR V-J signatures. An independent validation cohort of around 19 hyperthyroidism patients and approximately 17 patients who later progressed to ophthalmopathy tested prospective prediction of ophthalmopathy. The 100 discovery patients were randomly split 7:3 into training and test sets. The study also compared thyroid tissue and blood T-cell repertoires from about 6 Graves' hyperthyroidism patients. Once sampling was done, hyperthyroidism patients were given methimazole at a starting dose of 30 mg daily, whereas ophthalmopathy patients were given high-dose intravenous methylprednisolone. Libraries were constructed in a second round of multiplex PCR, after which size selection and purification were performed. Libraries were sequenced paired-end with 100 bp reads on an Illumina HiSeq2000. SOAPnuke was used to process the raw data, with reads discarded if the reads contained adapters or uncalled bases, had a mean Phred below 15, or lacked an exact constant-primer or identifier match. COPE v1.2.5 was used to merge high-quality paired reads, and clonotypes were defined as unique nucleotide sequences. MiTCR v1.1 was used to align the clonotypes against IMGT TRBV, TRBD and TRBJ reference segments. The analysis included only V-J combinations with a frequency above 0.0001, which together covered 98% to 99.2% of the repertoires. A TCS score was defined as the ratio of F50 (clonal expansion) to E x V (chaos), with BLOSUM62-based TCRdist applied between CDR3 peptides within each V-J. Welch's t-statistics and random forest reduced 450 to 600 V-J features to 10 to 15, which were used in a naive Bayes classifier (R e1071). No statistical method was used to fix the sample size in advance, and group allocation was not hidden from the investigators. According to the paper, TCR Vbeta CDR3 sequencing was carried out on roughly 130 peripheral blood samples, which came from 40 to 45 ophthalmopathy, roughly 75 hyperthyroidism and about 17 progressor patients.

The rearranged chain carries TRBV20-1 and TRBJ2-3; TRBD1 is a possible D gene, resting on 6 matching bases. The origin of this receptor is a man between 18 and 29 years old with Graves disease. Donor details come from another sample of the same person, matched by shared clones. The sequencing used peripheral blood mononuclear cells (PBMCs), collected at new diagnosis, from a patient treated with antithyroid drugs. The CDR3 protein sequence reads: CSAARTGQLNTDTQYF. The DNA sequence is TGCAGTGCTGCCCGTACTGGACAGTTGAACACAGATACGCAGTATTTT.